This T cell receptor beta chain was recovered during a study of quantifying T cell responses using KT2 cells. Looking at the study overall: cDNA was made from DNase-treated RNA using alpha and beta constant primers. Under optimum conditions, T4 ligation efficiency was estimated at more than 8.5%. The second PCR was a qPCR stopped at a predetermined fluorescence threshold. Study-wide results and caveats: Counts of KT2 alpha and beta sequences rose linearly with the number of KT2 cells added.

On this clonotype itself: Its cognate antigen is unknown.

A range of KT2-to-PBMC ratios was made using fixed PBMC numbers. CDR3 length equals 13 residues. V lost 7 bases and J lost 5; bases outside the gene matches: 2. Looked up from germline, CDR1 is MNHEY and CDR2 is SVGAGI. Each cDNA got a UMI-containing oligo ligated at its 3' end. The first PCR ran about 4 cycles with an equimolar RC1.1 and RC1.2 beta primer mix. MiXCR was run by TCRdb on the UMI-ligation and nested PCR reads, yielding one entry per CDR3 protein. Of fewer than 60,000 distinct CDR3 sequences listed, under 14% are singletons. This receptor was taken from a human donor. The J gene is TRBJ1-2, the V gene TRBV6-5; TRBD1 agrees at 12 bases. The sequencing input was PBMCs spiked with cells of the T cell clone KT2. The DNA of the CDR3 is TGTGCCAGCATGGGACAGGGGGCTTATGGCTACACCTTC. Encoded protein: CASMGQGAYGYTF.